Below, 9 T cell receptor beta chains from the same sample are listed, as sequenced in a study of T cell responses to AZD1222 COVID-19 vaccine. Sequencing was performed with immunoSEQ multiplex PCR; in TCRdb, only in-frame clones are kept and a portion is missing. The profile shows about 140,000 clones, about 92% of them singletons. This specimen was peripheral blood, taken 28 days after the second AZD1222 dose. The receptors come from an adult who received the AZD1222 COVID-19 vaccine.

The chain couples TRBV11-2 to TRBJ2-1; 7 positions match TRBD1. Germline-derived CDR1 and CDR2 are SGHAT and FQNNGV. The length of the CDR3 is 17 residues. The trim removed 3 bases at V and 1 base at J, leaving 9 bases unmatched. The CDR3 sequence is CASSFKTGSSSYNEQFF. The CDR3 coding sequence is TGTGCCAGCAGCTTTAAGACAGGGAGTAGTTCCTACAATGAGCAGTTCTTC.

The chain joins TRBV29-1 to TRBJ2-1, with D possibly matching TRBD2 (5 bases). This CDR3 is 12 amino acids long. Germline V lookup: CDR1 SQVTM, CDR2 ANQGSEA. Trimming pared 7 bases from V and 7 bases from J, leaving 14 bases between. CDR3 residues: CSGIATRNEQFF. The DNA for the CDR3 is TGCAGCGGCATAGCTACTAGGAATGAGCAGTTCTTC.

The rearrangement joins TRBV6-5 to TRBJ1-2; D gene uncertain. Germline V gene sequence: CDR1 MNHEY, CDR2 SVGAGI. Trimming removed 6 bases from V and 7 bases from J, with 15 bases in between. This CDR3 has 13 amino acids. In DNA form, the CDR3 reads TGTGCCAGCAGCGAGACGGACCGCGGTGGCTACACCTTC. This gives the protein CASSETDRGGYTF.

The genes are TRBV10-3 and TRBJ1-2; D is possibly TRBD1 (5 bases). Per the germline V gene, CDR1 is ENHRY and CDR2 is SYGVKD. V lost 8 bases, J lost 4 bases, and 14 bases lay in between. The CDR3 is 13 residues long. The CDR3 DNA reads TGTGCCATCCAAGGTGGGGGTGGCTATGGCTACACCTTC. Amino acid sequence: CAIQGGGGYGYTF.

The rearrangement joins TRBV7-2 to TRBJ1-5; 7 bases line up with TRBD1. This CDR3 spans 16 amino acids. J was trimmed by 1 base and V by 2 bases; bases with no gene match: 5. Germline CDR1 SGHTA, CDR2 FQGNSA. The CDR3 reads CASSLRQGTSNQPQHF. The DNA for the CDR3 is TGTGCCAGCAGCTTAAGACAGGGTACGAGCAATCAGCCCCAGCATTTT.

The chain employs TRBV13 and TRBJ1-1, with D unresolved. The V and J ends lost 0 bases and 12 bases respectively, with 8 bases between them. The CDR3 runs to 11 residues. CDR1 and CDR2 from the germline V gene are PRHDT and FYEKMQ (reference sequence). The CDR3, as DNA: TGTGCCAGCAGCTTAGGCCGTGTGCCTTTCTTT. It is translated as CASSLGRVPFF.

This chain links TRBV5-4 with TRBJ2-7; tentatively, D is TRBD2 (5 bases). Germline V lookup: CDR1 SGHNT, CDR2 YYREEE (reference sequence). V lost 2 bases and J 5 bases, leaving 11 bases between the germline ends. This CDR3 has 13 amino acids. The CDR3 loop is CASSFGIANEQYF. The CDR3 nucleotides read TGTGCCAGCAGCTTTGGCATAGCGAACGAGCAGTACTTC.

The chain has TRBV29-1 and TRBJ1-1; D call uncertain. The V gene lost 3 bases and the J gene lost 0 bases, with 5 bases spanning the gap. Germline assignment: CDR1 SQVTM and CDR2 ANQGSEA. The CDR3 extends over 12 amino acids. This CDR3 reads CSVDIMNTEAFF. The CDR3 DNA is TGCAGCGTTGACATTATGAACACTGAAGCTTTCTTT.

The chain has TRBV7-3 and TRBJ1-1; no definite D call. There are 16 residues in the CDR3. Per the germline V gene, CDR1 is SGHTA and CDR2 is FQGTGA. Trimming stripped 2 bases from V and 4 bases from J, with 17 bases between. The CDR3 bases are TGTGCCAGCAGCTTAGAAGCTCACCTCCCGGGCACTGAAGCTTTCTTT. Protein product: CASSLEAHLPGTEAFF.